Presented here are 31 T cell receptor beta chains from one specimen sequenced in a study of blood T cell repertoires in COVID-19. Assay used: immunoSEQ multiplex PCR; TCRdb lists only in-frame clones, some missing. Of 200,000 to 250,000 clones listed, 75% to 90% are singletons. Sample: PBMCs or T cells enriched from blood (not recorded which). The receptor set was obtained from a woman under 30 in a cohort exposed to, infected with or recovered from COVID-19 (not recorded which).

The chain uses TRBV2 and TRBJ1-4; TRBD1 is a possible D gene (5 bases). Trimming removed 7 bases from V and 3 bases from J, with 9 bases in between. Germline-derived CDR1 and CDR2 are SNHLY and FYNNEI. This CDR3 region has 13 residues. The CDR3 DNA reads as TGTGCCAGCAAGTGGGGGGCTAATGAAAAACTGTTTTTT. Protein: CASKWGANEKLFF.

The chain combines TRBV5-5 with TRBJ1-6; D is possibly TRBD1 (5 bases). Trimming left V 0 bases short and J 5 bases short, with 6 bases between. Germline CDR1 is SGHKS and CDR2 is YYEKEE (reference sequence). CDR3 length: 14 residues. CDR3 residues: CASSLEGDNSPLHF. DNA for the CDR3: TGTGCCAGCAGCTTGGAAGGGGATAATTCACCCCTCCACTTT.

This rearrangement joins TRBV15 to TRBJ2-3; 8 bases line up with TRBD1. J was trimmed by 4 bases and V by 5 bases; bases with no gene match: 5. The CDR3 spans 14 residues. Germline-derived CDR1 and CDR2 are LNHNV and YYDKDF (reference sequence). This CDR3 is CATSDRTGPDTQYF. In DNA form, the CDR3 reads TGTGCCACCAGCGATCGGACAGGGCCAGATACGCAGTATTTT. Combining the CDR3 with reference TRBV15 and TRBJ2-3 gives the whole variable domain DAMVIQNPRYQVTQFGKPVTLSCSQTLNHNVMYWYQQKSSQAPKLLFHYYDKDFNNEADTPDNFQSRRPNTSFCFLDIRSPGLGDTAMYLCATSDRTGPDTQYFGPGTRLTVL.

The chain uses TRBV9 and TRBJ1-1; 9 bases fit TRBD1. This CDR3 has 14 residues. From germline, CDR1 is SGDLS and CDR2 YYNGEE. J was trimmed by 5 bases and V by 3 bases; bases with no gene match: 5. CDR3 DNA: TGTGCCAGCAGCGAACAGGGGGCTTGGACTGAAGCTTTCTTT. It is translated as CASSEQGAWTEAFF.

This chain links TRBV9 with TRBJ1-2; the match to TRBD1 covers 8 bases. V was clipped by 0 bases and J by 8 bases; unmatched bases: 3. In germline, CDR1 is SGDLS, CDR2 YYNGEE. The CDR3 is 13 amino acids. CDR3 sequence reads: CASSVGTGLGYTF. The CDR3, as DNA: TGTGCCAGCAGCGTAGGGACAGGGCTGGGCTACACCTTC.

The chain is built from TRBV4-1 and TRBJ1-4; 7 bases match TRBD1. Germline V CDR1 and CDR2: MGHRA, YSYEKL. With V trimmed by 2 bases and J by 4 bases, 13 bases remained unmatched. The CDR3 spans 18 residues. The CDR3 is CASSQPFYRGGNNEKLFF. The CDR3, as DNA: TGCGCCAGCAGCCAACCATTTTACAGGGGCGGAAATAATGAAAAACTGTTTTTT.

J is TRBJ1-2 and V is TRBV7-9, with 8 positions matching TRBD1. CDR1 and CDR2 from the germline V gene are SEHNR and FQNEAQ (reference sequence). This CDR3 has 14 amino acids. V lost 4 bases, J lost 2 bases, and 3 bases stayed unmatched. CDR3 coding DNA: TGTGCCAGCAGCTCCCGACAGGGGAACTATGGCTACACCTTC. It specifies CASSSRQGNYGYTF.

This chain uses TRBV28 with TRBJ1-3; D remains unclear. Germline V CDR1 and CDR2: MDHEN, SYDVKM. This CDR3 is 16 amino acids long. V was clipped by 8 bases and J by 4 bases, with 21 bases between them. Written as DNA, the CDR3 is TGTGCCAGCGAGGGTCCACGATTTACGAGGGGAAACACCATATATTTT. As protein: CASEGPRFTRGNTIYF.

CDR3 residues: CASSLSGQGEKLFF. In DNA, the CDR3 is TGTGCCAGCAGTTTATCCGGACAGGGGGAAAAACTGTTTTTT. The chain links TRBV28 to TRBJ1-4, with 9 nucleotides matching TRBD1. V shed 1 base, J shed 8 bases, and the junction held 2 bases outside the gene matches. This CDR3 is 14 amino acids long. Germline lookup yields CDR1 MDHEN and CDR2 SYDVKM.

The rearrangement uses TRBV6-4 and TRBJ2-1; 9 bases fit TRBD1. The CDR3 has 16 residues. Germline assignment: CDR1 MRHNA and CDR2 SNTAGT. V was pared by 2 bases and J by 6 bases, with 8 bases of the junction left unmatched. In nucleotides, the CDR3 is TGTGCCAGCAGTGACCACACTGGGACAGGGAGCAATGAGCAGTTCTTC. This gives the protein CASSDHTGTGSNEQFF.

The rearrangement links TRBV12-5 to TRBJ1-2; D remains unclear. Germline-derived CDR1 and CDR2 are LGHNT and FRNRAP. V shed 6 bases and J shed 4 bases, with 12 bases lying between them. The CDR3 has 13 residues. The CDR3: CASGPVVRYGYTF. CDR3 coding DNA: TGTGCTAGTGGACCTGTAGTGCGCTATGGCTACACCTTC.

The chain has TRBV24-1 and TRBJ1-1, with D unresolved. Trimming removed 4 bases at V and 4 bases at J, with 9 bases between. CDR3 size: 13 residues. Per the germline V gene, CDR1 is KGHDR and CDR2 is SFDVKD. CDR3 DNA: TGTGCCACCAGTGAACCGGGGAGCACTGAAGCTTTCTTT. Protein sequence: CATSEPGSTEAFF.

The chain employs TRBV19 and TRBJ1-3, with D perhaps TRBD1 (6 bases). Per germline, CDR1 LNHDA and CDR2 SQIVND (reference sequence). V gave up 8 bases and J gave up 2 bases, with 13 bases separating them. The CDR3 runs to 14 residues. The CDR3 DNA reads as TGTGCCAGTCGGGAAGGGACAACTGGAAACACCATATATTTT. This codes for CASREGTTGNTIYF.

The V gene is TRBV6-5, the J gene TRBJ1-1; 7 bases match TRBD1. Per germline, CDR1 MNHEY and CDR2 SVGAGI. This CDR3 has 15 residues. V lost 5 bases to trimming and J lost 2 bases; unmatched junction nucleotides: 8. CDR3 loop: CASSPRQGLNTEAFF. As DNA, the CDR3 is TGTGCCAGCAGTCCTAGACAGGGTTTAAACACTGAAGCTTTCTTT.

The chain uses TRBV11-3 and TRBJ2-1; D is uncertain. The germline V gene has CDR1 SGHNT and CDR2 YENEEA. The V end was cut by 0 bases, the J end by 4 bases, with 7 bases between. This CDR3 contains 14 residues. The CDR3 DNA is TGTGCCAGCAGCTTAGAGCGGTTTTACAATGAGCAGTTCTTC. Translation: CASSLERFYNEQFF.

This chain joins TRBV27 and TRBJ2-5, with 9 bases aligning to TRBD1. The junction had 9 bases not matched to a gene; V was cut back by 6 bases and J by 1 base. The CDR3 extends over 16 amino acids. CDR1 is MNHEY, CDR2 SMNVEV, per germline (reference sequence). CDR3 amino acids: CASRTRTGALQETQYF. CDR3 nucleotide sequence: TGTGCCAGCAGGACCCGGACAGGGGCCCTCCAAGAGACCCAGTACTTC.

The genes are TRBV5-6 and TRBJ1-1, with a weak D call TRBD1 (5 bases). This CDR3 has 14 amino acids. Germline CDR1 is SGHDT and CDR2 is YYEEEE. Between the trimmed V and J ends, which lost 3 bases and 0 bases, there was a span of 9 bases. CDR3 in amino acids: CASSWGFMNTEAFF. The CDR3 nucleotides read TGTGCCAGCAGCTGGGGCTTTATGAACACTGAAGCTTTCTTT.

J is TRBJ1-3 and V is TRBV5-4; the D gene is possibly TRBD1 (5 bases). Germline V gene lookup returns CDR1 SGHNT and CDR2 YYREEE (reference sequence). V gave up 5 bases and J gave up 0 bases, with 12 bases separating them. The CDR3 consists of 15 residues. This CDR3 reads CASSPWGDSGNTIYF. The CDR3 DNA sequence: TGTGCCAGCAGTCCCTGGGGGGACTCTGGAAACACCATATATTTT.

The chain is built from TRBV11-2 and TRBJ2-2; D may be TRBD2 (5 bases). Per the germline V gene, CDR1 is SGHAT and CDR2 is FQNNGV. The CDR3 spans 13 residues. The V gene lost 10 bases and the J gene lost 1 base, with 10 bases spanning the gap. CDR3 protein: CATGRRNTGELFF. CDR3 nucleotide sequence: TGTGCCACGGGAAGGAGGAACACCGGGGAGCTGTTTTTT. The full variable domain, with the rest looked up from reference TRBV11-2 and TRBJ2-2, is EAGVAQSPRYKIIEKRQSVAFWCNPISGHATLYWYQQILGQGPKLLIQFQNNGVVDDSQLPKDRFSAERLKGVDSTLKIQPAKLEDSAVYLCATGRRNTGELFFGEGSRLTVL.

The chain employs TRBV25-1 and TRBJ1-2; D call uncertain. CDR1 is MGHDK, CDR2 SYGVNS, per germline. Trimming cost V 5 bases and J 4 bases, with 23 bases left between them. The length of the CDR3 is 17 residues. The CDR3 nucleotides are TGTGCCAGCAGTCCAAGACCCTCAAGCGGCTCGGTCTATGGCTACACCTTC. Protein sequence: CASSPRPSSGSVYGYTF.

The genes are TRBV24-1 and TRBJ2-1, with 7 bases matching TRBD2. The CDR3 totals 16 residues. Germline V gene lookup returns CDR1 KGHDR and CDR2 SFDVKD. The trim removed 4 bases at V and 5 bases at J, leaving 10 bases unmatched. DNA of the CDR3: TGTGCCACCAGTGAATTAGGACTAGGCACTCACAATGAGCAGTTCTTC. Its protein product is CATSELGLGTHNEQFF.

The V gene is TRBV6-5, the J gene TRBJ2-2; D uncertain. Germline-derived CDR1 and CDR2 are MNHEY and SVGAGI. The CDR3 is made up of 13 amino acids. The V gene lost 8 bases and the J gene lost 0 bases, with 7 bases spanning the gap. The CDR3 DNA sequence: TGTGCCAGCCAGGCCCCGAACACCGGGGAGCTGTTTTTT. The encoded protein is CASQAPNTGELFF.

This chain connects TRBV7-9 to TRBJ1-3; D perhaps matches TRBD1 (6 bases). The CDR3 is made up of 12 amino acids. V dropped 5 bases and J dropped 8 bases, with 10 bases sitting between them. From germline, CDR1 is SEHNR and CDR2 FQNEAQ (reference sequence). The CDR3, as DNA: TGTGCCAGCAGCAAAAAGGGGGACACCATATATTTT. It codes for CASSKKGDTIYF. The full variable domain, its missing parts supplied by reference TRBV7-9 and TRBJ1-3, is DTGVSQNPRHKITKRGQNVTFRCDPISEHNRLYWYRQTLGQGPEFLTYFQNEAQLEKSRLLSDRFSAERPKGSFSTLEIQRTEQGDSAMYLCASSKKGDTIYFGEGSWLTVV.

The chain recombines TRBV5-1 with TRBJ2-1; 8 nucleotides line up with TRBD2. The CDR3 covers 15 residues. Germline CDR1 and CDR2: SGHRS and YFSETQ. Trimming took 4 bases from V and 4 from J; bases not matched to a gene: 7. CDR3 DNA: TGCGCCAGCAGCAGGGCGGGAGGACCATACAATGAGCAGTTCTTC. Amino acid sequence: CASSRAGGPYNEQFF.

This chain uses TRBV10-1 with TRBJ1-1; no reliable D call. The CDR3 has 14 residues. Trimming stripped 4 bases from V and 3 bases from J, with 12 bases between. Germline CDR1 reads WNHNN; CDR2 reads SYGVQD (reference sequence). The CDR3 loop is CASSAGGVDTEAFF. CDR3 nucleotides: TGCGCCAGCAGTGCCGGCGGAGTTGACACTGAAGCTTTCTTT.

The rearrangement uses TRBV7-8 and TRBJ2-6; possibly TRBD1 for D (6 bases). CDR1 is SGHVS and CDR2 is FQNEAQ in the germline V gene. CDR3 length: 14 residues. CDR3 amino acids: CVLQRGSGANVLTF. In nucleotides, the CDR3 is TGTGTACTCCAAAGGGGGTCTGGGGCCAACGTCCTGACTTTC.

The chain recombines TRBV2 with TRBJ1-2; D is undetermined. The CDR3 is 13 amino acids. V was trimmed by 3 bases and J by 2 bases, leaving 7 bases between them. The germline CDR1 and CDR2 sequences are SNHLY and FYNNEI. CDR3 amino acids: CASSESQNYGYTF. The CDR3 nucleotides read TGTGCCAGCAGTGAGTCACAAAACTATGGCTACACCTTC.

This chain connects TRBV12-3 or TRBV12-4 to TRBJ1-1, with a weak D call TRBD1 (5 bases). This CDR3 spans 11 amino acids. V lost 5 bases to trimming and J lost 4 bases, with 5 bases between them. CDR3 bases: TGTGCCAGCAGTGACAGCACTGAAGCTTTCTTT. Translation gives CASSDSTEAFF.

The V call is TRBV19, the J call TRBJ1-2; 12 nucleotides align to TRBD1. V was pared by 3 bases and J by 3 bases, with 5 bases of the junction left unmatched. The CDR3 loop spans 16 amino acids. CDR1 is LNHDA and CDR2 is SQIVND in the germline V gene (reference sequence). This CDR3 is CASSISGTGGDYGYTF. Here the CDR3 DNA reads TGTGCCAGTAGTATTTCCGGGACAGGGGGCGACTATGGCTACACCTTC.

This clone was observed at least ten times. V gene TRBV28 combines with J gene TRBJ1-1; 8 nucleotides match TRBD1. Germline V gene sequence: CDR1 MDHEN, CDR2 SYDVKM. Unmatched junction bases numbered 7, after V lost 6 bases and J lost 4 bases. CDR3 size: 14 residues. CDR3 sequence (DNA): TGTGCCAGCAGGAAGACAGGGGCGAGCACTGAAGCTTTCTTT. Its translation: CASRKTGASTEAFF.

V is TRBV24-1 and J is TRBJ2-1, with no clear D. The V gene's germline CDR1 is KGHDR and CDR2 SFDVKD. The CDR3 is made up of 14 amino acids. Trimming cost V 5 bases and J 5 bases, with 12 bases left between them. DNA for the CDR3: TGTGCCACCAGTGGGCAGGATCTTAACAATGAGCAGTTCTTC. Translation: CATSGQDLNNEQFF.